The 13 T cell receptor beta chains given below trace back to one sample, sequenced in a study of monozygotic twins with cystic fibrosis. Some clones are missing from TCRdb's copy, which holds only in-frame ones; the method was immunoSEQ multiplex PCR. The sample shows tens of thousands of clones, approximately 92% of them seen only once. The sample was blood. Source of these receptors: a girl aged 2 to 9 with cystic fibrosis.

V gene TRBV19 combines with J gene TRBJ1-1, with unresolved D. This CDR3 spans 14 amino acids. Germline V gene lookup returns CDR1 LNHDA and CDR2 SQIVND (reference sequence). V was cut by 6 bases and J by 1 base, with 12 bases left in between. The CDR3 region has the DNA TGTGCCAGTAGGCTGATAACAAGGAACACTGAAGCTTTCTTT. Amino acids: CASRLITRNTEAFF.

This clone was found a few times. This CDR3 reads CASSERKAGLAEQYF. The CDR3 DNA follows: TGTGCCAGCAGTGAAAGGAAAGCGGGGCTAGCCGAGCAGTACTTC. The genes are TRBV2 and TRBJ2-7; 7 bases agree with TRBD2. Losses at the gene ends were 2 bases for V and 6 bases for J; bases not matched to a gene: 10. The CDR3 contains 15 residues. CDR1 and CDR2 from the germline V gene are SNHLY and FYNNEI.

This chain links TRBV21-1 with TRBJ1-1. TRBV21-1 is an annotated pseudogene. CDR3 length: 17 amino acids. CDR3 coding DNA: TGTGCCAGCAGCAAAGATCCCAGGCGGGGGATGGGCACTGAAGCTTTCTTT. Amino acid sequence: CASSKDPRRGMGTEAFF.

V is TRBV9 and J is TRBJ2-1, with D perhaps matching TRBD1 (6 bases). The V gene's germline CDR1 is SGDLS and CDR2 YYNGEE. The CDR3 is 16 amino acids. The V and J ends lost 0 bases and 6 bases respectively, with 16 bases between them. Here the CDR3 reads CASSVVGQGILNEQFF. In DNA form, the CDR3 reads TGTGCCAGCAGCGTAGTGGGACAAGGAATTCTCAATGAGCAGTTCTTC.

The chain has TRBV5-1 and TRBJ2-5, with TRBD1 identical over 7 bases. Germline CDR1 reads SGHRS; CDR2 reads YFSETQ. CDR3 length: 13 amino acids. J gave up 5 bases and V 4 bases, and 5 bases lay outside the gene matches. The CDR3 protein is CASSATGDETQYF. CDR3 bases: TGCGCCAGCAGCGCCACAGGGGACGAGACCCAGTACTTC.

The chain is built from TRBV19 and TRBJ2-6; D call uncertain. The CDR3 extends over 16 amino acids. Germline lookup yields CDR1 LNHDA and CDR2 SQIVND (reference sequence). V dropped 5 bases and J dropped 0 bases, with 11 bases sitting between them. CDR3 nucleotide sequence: TGTGCCAGTAGTCCTCGCCAAAGCTCTGGGGCCAACGTCCTGACTTTC. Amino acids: CASSPRQSSGANVLTF.

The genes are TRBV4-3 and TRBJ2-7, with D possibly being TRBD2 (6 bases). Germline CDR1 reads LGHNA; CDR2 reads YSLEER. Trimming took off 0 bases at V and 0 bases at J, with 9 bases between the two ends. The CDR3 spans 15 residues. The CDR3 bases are TGCGCCAGCAGCCAAGATCGGGGGAGCTCCTACGAGCAGTACTTC. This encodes CASSQDRGSSYEQYF.

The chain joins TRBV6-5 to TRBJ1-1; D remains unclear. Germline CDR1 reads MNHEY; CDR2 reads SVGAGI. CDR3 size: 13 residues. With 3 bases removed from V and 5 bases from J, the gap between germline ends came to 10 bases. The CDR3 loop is CASSYSRVTEAFF. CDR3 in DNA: TGTGCCAGCAGTTATAGTAGGGTTACTGAAGCTTTCTTT.

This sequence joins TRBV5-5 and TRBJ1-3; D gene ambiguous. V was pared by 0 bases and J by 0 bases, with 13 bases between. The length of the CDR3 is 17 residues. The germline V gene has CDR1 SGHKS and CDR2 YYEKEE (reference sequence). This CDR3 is CASSLDGLFTSGNTIYF. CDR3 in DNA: TGTGCCAGCAGCTTGGATGGACTGTTTACCTCTGGAAACACCATATATTTT.

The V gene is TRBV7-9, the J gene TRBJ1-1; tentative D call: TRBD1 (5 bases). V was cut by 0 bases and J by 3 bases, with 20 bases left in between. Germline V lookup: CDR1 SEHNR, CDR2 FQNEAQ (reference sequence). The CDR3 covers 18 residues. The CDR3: CASSLAYGRGSTDTEAFF. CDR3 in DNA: TGTGCCAGCAGCTTAGCGTACGGGAGGGGAAGTACTGACACTGAAGCTTTCTTT.

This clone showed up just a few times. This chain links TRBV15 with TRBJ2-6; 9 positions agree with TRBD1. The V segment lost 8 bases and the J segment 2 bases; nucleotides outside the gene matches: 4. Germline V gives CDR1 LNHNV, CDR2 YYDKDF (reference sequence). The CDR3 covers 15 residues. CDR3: CATGTGNTGANVLTF. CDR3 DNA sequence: TGTGCCACCGGGACAGGGAACACTGGGGCCAACGTCCTGACTTTC.

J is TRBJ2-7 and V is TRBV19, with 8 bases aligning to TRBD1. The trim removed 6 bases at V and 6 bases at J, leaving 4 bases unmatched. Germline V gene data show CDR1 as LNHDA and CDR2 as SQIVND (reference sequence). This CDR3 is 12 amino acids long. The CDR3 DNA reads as TGTGCCAGTAGGGGGACAGGCGGCGAGCAGTACTTC. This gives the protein CASRGTGGEQYF.

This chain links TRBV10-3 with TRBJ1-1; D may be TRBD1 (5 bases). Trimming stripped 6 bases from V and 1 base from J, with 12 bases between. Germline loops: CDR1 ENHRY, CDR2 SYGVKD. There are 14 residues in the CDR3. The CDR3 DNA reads TGTGCCATCAGAACCTCGACAGAGAACACTGAAGCTTTCTTT. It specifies CAIRTSTENTEAFF.